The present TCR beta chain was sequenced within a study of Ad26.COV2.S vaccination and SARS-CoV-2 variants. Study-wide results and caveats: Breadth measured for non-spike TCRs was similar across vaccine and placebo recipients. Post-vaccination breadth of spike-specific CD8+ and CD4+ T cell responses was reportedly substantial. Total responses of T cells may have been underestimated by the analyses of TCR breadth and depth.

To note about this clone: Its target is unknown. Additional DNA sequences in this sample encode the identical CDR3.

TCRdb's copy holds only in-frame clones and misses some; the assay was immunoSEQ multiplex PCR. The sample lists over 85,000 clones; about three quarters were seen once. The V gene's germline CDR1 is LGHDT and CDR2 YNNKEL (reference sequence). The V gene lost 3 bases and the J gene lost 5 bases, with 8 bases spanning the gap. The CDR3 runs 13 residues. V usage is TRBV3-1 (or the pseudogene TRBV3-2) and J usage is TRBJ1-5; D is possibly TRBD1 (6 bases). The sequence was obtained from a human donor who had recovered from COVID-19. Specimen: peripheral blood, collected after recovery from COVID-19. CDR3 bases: TGTGCCAGCAGCCAGGGGGGCGATCAGCCCCAGCATTTT. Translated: CASSQGGDQPQHF.